The text below deals with one T cell receptor beta chain. The protocol was immunoSEQ multiplex PCR, while the TCRdb copy is restricted to in-frame clones and leaves out a portion. The sample includes fewer than 250,000 clones, less than 90% of them seen just once. The data belong to a study of blood T cell repertoires in COVID-19. Background on the study: T cells, B-cell-depleted T cells, or PBMCs provided the cDNA or gDNA that served as material.

The V and J ends lost 0 bases and 1 base respectively, with 5 bases between them. The CDR3 covers 14 residues. Germline V gene data show CDR1 as SGHRS and CDR2 as YFSETQ. This chain connects TRBV5-1 to TRBJ1-5; D gene uncertain. Sequenced material: peripheral blood. This TCR derives from a man aged 65 to 85 with acute or convalescent COVID-19. The CDR3 loop is CASSLGGSNQPQHF. The CDR3 region has the DNA TGCGCCAGCAGCTTGGGCGGAAGCAATCAGCCCCAGCATTTT.